What follows are 7 T cell receptor beta chains derived from one specimen sequenced in a study of blood T cell repertoires in COVID-19. The protocol was immunoSEQ multiplex PCR, while the TCRdb copy is restricted to in-frame clones and leaves out a portion. The repertoire includes some 400,000 clones, around 91% of them detected once, and 0.95% to 1.3% sits in the top ten. Sequencing input: PBMCs or T cells enriched from blood (not recorded which). These receptors were obtained from a man aged 30-40 years who had recovered from COVID-19.

The chain combines TRBV28 with TRBJ2-3, with D hard to call. Germline CDR1 MDHEN, CDR2 SYDVKM. Trimming took 3 bases from V and 5 from J, leaving 6 bases between them. The CDR3 length is 12 residues. The chain's CDR3 is CASSFQVDTQYF. In DNA form, the CDR3 reads TGTGCCAGCAGTTTTCAGGTAGATACGCAGTATTTT.

V is TRBV4-1 and J is TRBJ2-1, with D perhaps TRBD2 (6 bases). The CDR3 spans 15 residues. In germline, CDR1 is MGHRA, CDR2 YSYEKL. Trimming pared 1 base from V and 5 bases from J, leaving 12 bases between. The CDR3 sequence is CASSQGGLPHNEQFF. CDR3 nucleotides: TGCGCCAGCAGCCAAGGGGGACTGCCCCACAATGAGCAGTTCTTC.

The chain uses TRBV5-8 and TRBJ2-1, with TRBD2 matching over 12 bases. CDR1 is SGHTS and CDR2 is YDEGEE in the germline V gene. J lost 4 bases, V lost 3 bases, and 5 bases had no gene match. The CDR3 sequence is 16 residues long. The CDR3 DNA reads TGTGCCAGCAGCTCTGGACTAGCGGGACCTTACAATGAGCAGTTCTTC. Its translation is CASSSGLAGPYNEQFF.

This clone is a singleton in its sample. The genes are TRBV28 and TRBJ2-7; 10 nucleotides line up with TRBD1. The CDR3 contains 14 residues. Looked up from germline, CDR1 is MDHEN and CDR2 is SYDVKM. V trimming: 3 bases; J trimming: 4 bases; junction bases outside the gene matches: 3. As DNA, the CDR3 is TGTGCCAGCAGTTTCGGGACAGGGGCTTACGAGCAGTACTTC. This translates into CASSFGTGAYEQYF.

The rearrangement uses TRBV9 and TRBJ2-1; D remains ambiguous. CDR3 size: 16 residues. Germline CDR1 and CDR2: SGDLS and YYNGEE. Trimming pared 0 bases from V and 0 bases from J, leaving 10 bases between. CDR3 residues: CASSVGGSASYNEQFF. The CDR3 DNA is TGTGCCAGCAGCGTAGGCGGCTCCGCCTCCTACAATGAGCAGTTCTTC.

This chain connects TRBV19 to TRBJ2-1, with unresolved D. Germline V gene lookup returns CDR1 LNHDA and CDR2 SQIVND (reference sequence). This CDR3 has 15 residues. V was cut by 0 bases and J by 8 bases, with 14 bases left in between. CDR3 in amino acids: CASSIERPSLYEQFF. The CDR3 DNA follows: TGTGCCAGTAGTATAGAACGCCCAAGTCTATATGAGCAGTTCTTC.

The chain employs TRBV21-1 and TRBJ2-7; the table calls TRBD1, which could not be checked here. TRBV21-1 counts as a pseudogene. The CDR3 sequence is 15 residues long. DNA for the CDR3: TGTGCCAGCAGCAATTTCAGGACAGGGTTGAACGAGCAGTACTTC. Translated: CASSNFRTGLNEQYF.